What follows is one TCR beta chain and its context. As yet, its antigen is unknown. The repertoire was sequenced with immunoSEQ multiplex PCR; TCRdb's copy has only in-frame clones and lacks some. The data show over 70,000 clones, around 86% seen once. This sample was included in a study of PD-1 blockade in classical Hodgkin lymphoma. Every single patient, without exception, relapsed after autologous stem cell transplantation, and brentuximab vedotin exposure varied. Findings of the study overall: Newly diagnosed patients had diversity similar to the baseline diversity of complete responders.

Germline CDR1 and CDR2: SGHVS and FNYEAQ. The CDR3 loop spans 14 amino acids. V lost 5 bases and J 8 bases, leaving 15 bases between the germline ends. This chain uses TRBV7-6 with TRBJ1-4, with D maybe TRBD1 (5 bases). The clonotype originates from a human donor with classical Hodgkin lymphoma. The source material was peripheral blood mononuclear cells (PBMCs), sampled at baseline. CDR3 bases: TGTGCCAGCAGCCGGACCGAGGGACGGGAAAAACTGTTTTTT. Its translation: CASSRTEGREKLFF.